This T cell receptor (beta chain) was observed in a study of T cells expressing NK-cell markers. For each CDR3 protein, TCRdb gives one entry from its re-call of the 5' RACE reads, without DNA. This sample contains some 300,000 distinct CDR3 sequences. This CDR3 region has 12 residues. Germline V gene sequence: CDR1 SGHAT, CDR2 FQDESV (reference sequence). The sequence was collected from a man aged 18 to 30 in good health. The sample consisted of blood T cells: a sorted CD56 or NKG2C T cell subset, CD4+ or CD8+ T cells, or bulk PBMC T cells (not recorded which). The V and J genes are TRBV11-1 and TRBJ1-2. This chain's CDR3 is CASSSESTGYTF.